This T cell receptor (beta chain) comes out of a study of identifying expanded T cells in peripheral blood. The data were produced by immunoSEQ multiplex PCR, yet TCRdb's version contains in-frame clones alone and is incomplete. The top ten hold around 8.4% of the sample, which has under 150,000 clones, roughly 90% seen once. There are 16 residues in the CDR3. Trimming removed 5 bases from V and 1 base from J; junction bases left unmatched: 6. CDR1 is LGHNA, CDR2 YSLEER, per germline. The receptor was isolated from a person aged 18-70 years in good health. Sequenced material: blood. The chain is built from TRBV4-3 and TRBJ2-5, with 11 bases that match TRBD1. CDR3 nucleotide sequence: TGCGCCAGCAGCGCCGGGACAGGGGGGATCCAAGAGACCCAGTACTTC. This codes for CASSAGTGGIQETQYF.